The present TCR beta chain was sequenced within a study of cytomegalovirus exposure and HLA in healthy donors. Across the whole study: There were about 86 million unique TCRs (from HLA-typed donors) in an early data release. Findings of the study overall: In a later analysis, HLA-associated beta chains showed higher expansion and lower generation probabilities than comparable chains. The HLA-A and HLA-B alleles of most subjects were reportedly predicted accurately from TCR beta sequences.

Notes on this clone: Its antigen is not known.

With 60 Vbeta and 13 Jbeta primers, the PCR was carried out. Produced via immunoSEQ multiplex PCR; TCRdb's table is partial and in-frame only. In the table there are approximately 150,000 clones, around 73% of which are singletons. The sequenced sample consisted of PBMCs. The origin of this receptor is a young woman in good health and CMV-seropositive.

DNA for the CDR3: TGTGCCAGCGTTGTTCGGGGGGAGGCGATCTATGGCTACACCTTC. Translating gives CASVVRGEAIYGYTF. This chain connects TRBV2 to TRBJ1-2, with D tentatively TRBD1 (5 bases). The CDR3 spans 15 residues. V lost 8 bases and J lost 4, with 20 bases in between. Germline CDR1 reads SNHLY; CDR2 reads FYNNEI.